The 10 T cell receptor beta chains reported below all come from one sample, sequenced in a study of blood T cell repertoires in COVID-19. Sequencing used immunoSEQ multiplex PCR; TCRdb keeps in-frame clones, though not all of them. The sample records 200,000 to 300,000 clones, 87% being singletons. Sample: peripheral blood. These TCRs come from a man younger than 30 with active or convalescent COVID-19.

Only one count was recorded for this clone. This sequence joins TRBV9 and TRBJ2-3; TRBD2 aligns across 11 bases. The CDR3 has 18 amino acids. CDR1 is SGDLS, CDR2 YYNGEE, per germline. The trim removed 6 bases at V and 4 bases at J, leaving 16 bases unmatched. CDR3 in amino acids: CASTLGDSGGAQSDTQYF. CDR3 bases: TGTGCCAGCACCTTAGGGGATAGCGGGGGGGCCCAGTCAGATACGCAGTATTTT.

This clone was observed a single time. The V and J genes are TRBV18 and TRBJ2-7; 10 bases match TRBD2. Germline V CDR1 and CDR2: KGHSH, LQKENI. Germline trimming cut 2 bases from V and 6 bases from J; bases unmatched to any gene: 10. This CDR3 region has 16 residues. CDR3 coding DNA: TGTGCCAGCTCACCAAAGGCTAGCGGGAGTGCTAGCGAGCAGTACTTC. Protein product: CASSPKASGSASEQYF.

The chain carries TRBV5-4 and TRBJ2-1, with 9 bases aligning to TRBD2. This CDR3 region has 17 residues. V shed 1 base, J shed 1 base, and the junction held 6 bases outside the gene matches. From germline, CDR1 is SGHNT and CDR2 YYREEE (reference sequence). In DNA, the CDR3 is TGTGCCAGCAGCTTGTCCCCAGCGGGAGGATCCTACAATGAGCAGTTCTTC. This sequence encodes CASSLSPAGGSYNEQFF.

This chain joins TRBV10-3 and TRBJ2-1; D not certain. Between the trimmed V and J ends, which lost 10 bases and 0 bases, there was a span of 16 bases. Germline assignment: CDR1 ENHRY and CDR2 SYGVKD. CDR3 size: 15 residues. The CDR3 bases are TGTGCCACCTCGCCGCAGGTAGGCTCCTACAATGAGCAGTTCTTC. Protein sequence: CATSPQVGSYNEQFF.

J is TRBJ2-2 and V is TRBV9, with D unclear. The CDR3 covers 16 residues. Germline assignment: CDR1 SGDLS and CDR2 YYNGEE. The V and J ends lost 0 bases and 2 bases respectively, with 11 bases between them. In nucleotides, the CDR3 is TGTGCCAGCAGCGTAGAAGGAGCGTCTAACACCGGGGAGCTGTTTTTT. Its translation is CASSVEGASNTGELFF.

The chain uses TRBV27 and TRBJ1-1; possibly TRBD1 for D (5 bases). The CDR3 runs 15 residues. V gave up 3 bases and J gave up 0 bases, with 11 bases separating them. CDR1 MNHEY and CDR2 SMNVEV come from the germline V gene (reference sequence). The chain's CDR3 is CASSFSPGLNTEAFF. In nucleotides, the CDR3 is TGTGCCAGCAGTTTCTCGCCAGGGCTGAACACTGAAGCTTTCTTT.

This clone was seen just once. This sequence joins TRBV6-4 and TRBJ2-3; the D gene is possibly TRBD2 (8 bases). The CDR3 is made up of 18 amino acids. The germline V gene has CDR1 MRHNA and CDR2 SNTAGT. V gave up 6 bases and J gave up 1 base, with 23 bases separating them. The CDR3 loop reads CASSADLRGDSGTDTQYF. CDR3 DNA sequence: TGTGCCAGCAGCGCTGACTTGCGGGGGGACAGCGGCACAGATACGCAGTATTTT.

The J gene is TRBJ2-1, the V gene TRBV7-3; 10 bases are shared with TRBD2. Germline-derived CDR1 and CDR2 are SGHTA and FQGTGA. The CDR3 is 15 amino acids. Trimming at V came to 4 bases and at J to 1 base, leaving 1 base not matched to a gene. In nucleotides, the CDR3 is TGTGCCAGCAGCTCTAGCGGGGGTTCCTACAATGAGCAGTTCTTC. Its translation is CASSSSGGSYNEQFF.

As regards this clone: The junction departs from the called germline gene at one end, perhaps through a read error. The gene calls are TRBV5-1 and TRBJ1-1; TRBD1 matches at 9 bases. CDR1 SGHRS and CDR2 YFSETQ come from the germline V gene. This CDR3 is built from 13 residues. The chain's CDR3 is CASSMGQGLDRRF. The CDR3 coding sequence is TGCGCCAGCAGCATGGGACAGGGTTTAGACCGTCGATTT.

The chain carries TRBV19 and TRBJ2-2; the D is unclear. The germline CDR1 and CDR2 sequences are LNHDA and SQIVND (reference sequence). The V end lost 5 bases, the J end lost 3 bases, and 19 bases lay between the germline ends. This CDR3 has 17 residues. The CDR3 loop is CASSPRGIATDTGELFF. CDR3 nucleotides: TGTGCCAGTAGTCCAAGAGGAATAGCAACGGACACCGGGGAGCTGTTTTTT.